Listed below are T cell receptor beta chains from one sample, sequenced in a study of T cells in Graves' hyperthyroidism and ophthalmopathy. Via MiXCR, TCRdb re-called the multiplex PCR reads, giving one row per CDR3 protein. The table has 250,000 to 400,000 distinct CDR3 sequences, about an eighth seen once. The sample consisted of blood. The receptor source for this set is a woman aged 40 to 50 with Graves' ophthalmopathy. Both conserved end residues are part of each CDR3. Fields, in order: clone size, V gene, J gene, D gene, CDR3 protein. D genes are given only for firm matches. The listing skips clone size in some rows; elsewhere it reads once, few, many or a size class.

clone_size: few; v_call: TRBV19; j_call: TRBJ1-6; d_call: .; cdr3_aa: CASSPGRINSPLHF
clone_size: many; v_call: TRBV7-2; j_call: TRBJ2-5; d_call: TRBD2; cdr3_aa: CASSLIPGGPETQYF
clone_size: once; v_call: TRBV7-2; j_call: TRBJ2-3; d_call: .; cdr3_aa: CASSLIPSTDTQYF
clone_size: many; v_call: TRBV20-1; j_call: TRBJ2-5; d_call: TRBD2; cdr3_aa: CSARGGSGGGETQYF
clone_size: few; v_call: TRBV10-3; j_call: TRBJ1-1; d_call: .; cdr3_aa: CAISERGGTEAFF
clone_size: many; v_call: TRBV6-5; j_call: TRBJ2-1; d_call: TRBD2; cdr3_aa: CASSYSLAGWNEQFF
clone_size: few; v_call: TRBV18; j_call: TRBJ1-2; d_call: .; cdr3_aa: CASSEQGGASNYGYTF
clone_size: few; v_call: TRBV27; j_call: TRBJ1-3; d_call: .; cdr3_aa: CASSLVRPNSGNTIYF
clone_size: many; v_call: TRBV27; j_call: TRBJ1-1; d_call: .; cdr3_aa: CASSLLFVGRRTEAFF
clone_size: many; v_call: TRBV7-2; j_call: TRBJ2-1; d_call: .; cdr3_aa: CASSTLWEQFF
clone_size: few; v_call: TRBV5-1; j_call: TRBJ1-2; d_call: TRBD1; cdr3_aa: CASSSRDRGPGGYTF
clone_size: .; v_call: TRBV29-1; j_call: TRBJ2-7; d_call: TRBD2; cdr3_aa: CSVEVVSLAGYEQYF
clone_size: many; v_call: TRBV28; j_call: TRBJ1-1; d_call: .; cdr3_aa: CASSSLTDRNTEAFF
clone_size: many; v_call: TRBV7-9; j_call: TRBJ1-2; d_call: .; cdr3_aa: CASSLDEGPYGYTF
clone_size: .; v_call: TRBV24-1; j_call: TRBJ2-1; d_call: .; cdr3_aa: CATSDFWQNEQFF
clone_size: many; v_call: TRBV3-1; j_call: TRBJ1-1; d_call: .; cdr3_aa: CASSQGRSGLVAFF
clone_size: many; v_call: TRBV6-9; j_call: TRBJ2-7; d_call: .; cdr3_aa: CASSYSMRVGQLTYEQYF
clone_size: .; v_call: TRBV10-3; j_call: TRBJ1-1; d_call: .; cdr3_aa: CAISVEGRGAEAFF
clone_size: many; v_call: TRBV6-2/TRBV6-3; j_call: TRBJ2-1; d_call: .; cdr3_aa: CASRIGGEQFF
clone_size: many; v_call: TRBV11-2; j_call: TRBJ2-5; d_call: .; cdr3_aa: CASSLVAGGLVGQYF
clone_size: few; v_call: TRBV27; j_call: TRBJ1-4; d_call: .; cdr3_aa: CASSLSGSWYGQEREKLFF
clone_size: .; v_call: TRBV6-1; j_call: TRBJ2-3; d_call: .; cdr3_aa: CASSEARGGYGTDTQYF
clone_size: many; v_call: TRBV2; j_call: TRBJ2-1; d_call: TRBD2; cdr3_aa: CASRFKREGLYNEQFF
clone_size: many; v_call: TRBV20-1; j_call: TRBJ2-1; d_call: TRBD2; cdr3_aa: CSASGTSVANEQFF
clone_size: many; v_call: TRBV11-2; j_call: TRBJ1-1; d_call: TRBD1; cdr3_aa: CASSPQGGHTEAFF
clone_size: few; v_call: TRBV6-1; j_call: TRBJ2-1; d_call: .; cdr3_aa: CASRDPQAGEQFF
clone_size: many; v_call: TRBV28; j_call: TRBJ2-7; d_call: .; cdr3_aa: CASRVGSQTINTYEQYF
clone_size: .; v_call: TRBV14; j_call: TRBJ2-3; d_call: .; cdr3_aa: CASSQRTEGLADTQYF
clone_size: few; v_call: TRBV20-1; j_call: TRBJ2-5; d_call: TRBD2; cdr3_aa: CSARKGVAGFQETQYF